This TCR beta chain was identified during a study of ipilimumab plus nivolumab after autologous stem cell transplantation. Assay used: immunoSEQ multiplex PCR; TCRdb lists only in-frame clones, some missing. The sample shows 84,000 or so clones, 83% of them seen only once. This receptor was taken from a male donor with diffuse large B-cell lymphoma. The sequencing used PBMCs, collected in a trial of ipilimumab plus nivolumab as post-transplant consolidation.

This CDR3 reads CASTPEAVYGYTF. CDR3 nucleotides: TGTGCCAGCACCCCTGAGGCAGTGTATGGCTACACCTTC. The V call is TRBV28, the J call TRBJ1-2, with no clear D. The CDR3 totals 13 residues. Germline CDR1 MDHEN, CDR2 SYDVKM. Between the trimmed V and J ends, which lost 7 bases and 5 bases, there was a span of 14 bases.